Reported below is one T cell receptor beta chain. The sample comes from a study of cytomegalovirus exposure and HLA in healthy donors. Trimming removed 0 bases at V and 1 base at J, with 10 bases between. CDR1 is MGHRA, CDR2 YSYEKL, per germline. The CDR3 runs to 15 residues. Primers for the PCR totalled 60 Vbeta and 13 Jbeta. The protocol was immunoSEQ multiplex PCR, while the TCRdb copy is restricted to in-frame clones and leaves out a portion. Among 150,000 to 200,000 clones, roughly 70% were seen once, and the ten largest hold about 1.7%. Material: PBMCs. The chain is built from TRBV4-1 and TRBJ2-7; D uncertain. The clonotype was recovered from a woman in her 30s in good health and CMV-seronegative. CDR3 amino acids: CASSQEETQSYEQYF. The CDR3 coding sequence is TGCGCCAGCAGCCAAGAGGAGACTCAGTCCTACGAGCAGTACTTC.